The present entry profiles one T cell receptor beta chain with its context. Antigen unknown. Here immunoSEQ multiplex PCR was the method, and the copy in TCRdb shows in-frame clones only, minus some. This table has more than 85,000 clones, approximately 93% appearing once. There are 18 residues in the CDR3. The V gene end was trimmed by 4 bases and the J gene end by 2 bases; junction bases not matched to a gene: 13. The V gene's germline CDR1 is SEHNR and CDR2 FQNEAQ (reference sequence). This record belongs to a study of cytomegalovirus exposure and HLA in healthy donors. Study-wide points: Overall, some 160 TCR beta chains were annotated as cytomegalovirus-associated. With high specificity and sensitivity, the classifier reportedly diagnosed cytomegalovirus status. The majority of TCR sequences were rare, yet some public TCRs appeared in many donors.

This chain uses TRBV7-9 with TRBJ1-2; the match to TRBD1 covers 10 bases. This clonotype was obtained from a woman in her twenties or thirties in good health and CMV-seropositive. The sample was PBMCs. CDR3 loop: CASSSTILLDRGNYGYTF. CDR3 in DNA: TGTGCCAGCAGCTCCACAATATTATTGGACAGGGGGAACTATGGCTACACCTTC.